What follows are 17 T cell receptor beta chains derived from one specimen sequenced in a study of CD8+ T cells in alopecia areata. Stated treatment: oral pan-JAK inhibitor, 5-10 mg twice daily. cDNA reverse transcribed from extracted RNA served as the sequencing template. Assay: immunoSEQ multiplex PCR; the TCRdb copy retains only in-frame clones and omits some. The data show about 200,000 clones, about two fifths seen once. Sequencing used CD4+ T cells sorted from blood, obtained between weeks 30 and 35, from a patient treated with tofacitinib. The receptors shown here come from a human donor with alopecia areata.

The rearrangement joins TRBV10-3 to TRBJ2-5; 7 positions agree with TRBD1. V gave up 6 bases and J gave up 11 bases; unmatched junction bases: 6. This CDR3 region has 11 residues. CDR1 is ENHRY and CDR2 is SYGVKD in the germline V gene. CDR3 DNA: TGTGCCATCAGGACAGGGTTAAAGCAGTACTTC. Residues: CAIRTGLKQYF.

The chain has TRBV30 and TRBJ1-5, with a weak D call TRBD1 (5 bases). The V and J ends lost 6 bases and 3 bases respectively, with 9 bases between them. The CDR3 totals 12 residues. CDR1 and CDR2 (germline): GTSNPN, SVGIG (reference sequence). CDR3 DNA sequence: TGTGCCTGCGACAGTCCCAATCAGCCCCAGCATTTT. This sequence encodes CACDSPNQPQHF.

A few counts support this clone. The chain has TRBV18 and TRBJ1-1; D ambiguous. The CDR3 totals 12 residues. V was cut by 4 bases and J by 3 bases, with 6 bases left in between. Germline CDR1 is KGHSH and CDR2 is LQKENI. DNA for the CDR3: TGTGCCAGCTCACTAGGCGACACTGAAGCTTTCTTT. As protein: CASSLGDTEAFF.

This clone was found a few times. The CDR3 sequence: CASLGGGSSGYTF. DNA of the CDR3: TGTGCCAGCCTCGGGGGAGGTTCGTCTGGCTACACCTTC. The chain has TRBV7-9 and TRBJ1-2; possibly TRBD1 for D (5 bases). The germline V and J ends were trimmed by 8 bases and 7 bases, with 17 bases remaining between them. The germline gives CDR1 SEHNR, CDR2 FQNEAQ (reference sequence). The CDR3 covers 13 residues.

This sequence joins TRBV11-2 and TRBJ1-4; unclear D gene. The CDR3 runs 16 residues. V shed 5 bases and J shed 0 bases, with 13 bases lying between them. The germline V gene has CDR1 SGHAT and CDR2 FQNNGV. The CDR3 is CASSLHTLATNEKLFF. As DNA, the CDR3 is TGTGCCAGCAGCCTCCACACACTTGCAACTAATGAAAAACTGTTTTTT.

V is TRBV6-5 and J is TRBJ2-5, with D perhaps TRBD2 (5 bases). The J call may be faulty, since TRBJ2-7 better matches the DNA end. Germline CDR1 and CDR2: MNHEY and SVGAGI. The CDR3 totals 11 residues. As DNA, the CDR3 is TGTGCCAGCAGACTTCTAGCCGAGCAGTACTTC. It codes for CASRLLAEQYF.

This clone was detected only a few times. The DNA for the CDR3 is TGTGCCAGCAGCTTAGTCAGCTCTGGAAACACCATATATTTT. Translation: CASSLVSSGNTIYF. The gene calls are TRBV11-2 and TRBJ1-3; D unresolved. This CDR3 has 14 residues. Germline lookup yields CDR1 SGHAT and CDR2 FQNNGV. Trimming pared 1 base from V and 0 bases from J, leaving 4 bases between.

Many counts were recorded for this clone. The chain employs TRBV19 and TRBJ2-5; 16 bases are shared with TRBD2. The CDR3 sequence is 16 residues long. Per the germline V gene, CDR1 is LNHDA and CDR2 is SQIVND (reference sequence). V lost 7 bases and J lost 2; bases outside the gene matches: 4. CDR3 in DNA: TGTGCCAGTACCAGGGGACTAGCGGGAGGGCAAGAGACCCAGTACTTC. Its translation is CASTRGLAGGQETQYF. The full variable domain, in which reference TRBV19 and TRBJ2-5 provide the parts outside the CDR3, is DGGITQSPKYLFRKEGQNVTLSCEQNLNHDAMYWYRQDPGQGLRLIYYSQIVNDFQKGDIAEGYSVSREKKESFPLTVTSAQKNPTAFYLCASTRGLAGGQETQYFGPGTRLLVL.

The rearrangement joins TRBV4-2 to TRBJ1-2, with a tentative D call TRBD1 (6 bases). Trimming cost V 4 bases and J 7 bases, with 16 bases left between them. Germline values: CDR1 LGHNA, CDR2 YNFKEQ. The CDR3 length is 14 residues. The CDR3 nucleotides read TGTGCCAGCAGCCCTGGGGGGGGCTTGGGTGGCTACACCTTC. Its protein product is CASSPGGGLGGYTF.

The rearrangement joins TRBV6-5 to TRBJ2-3; D ambiguous. This CDR3 has 15 residues. The germline V gene has CDR1 MNHEY and CDR2 SVGAGI. The ends were cut back, 0 bases at V and 7 bases at J, with 14 bases in the middle. CDR3 DNA: TGTGCCAGCAGTTACTCGCGGCAGCCTTGGCATACGCAGTATTTT. Residues: CASSYSRQPWHTQYF.

This clone was seen only a few times. J is TRBJ2-7 and V is TRBV29-1, with 7 bases aligning to TRBD2. V lost 5 bases and J lost 4; bases outside the gene matches: 11. This CDR3 has 14 residues. CDR1 SQVTM and CDR2 ANQGSEA come from the germline V gene. This CDR3 is CSVTAHGGSYEQYF. Here the CDR3 DNA reads TGCAGCGTTACCGCGCACGGCGGGAGTTACGAGCAGTACTTC.

The J gene is TRBJ2-3, the V gene TRBV5-4, with D possibly TRBD2 on 6 matching bases. V was shortened by 2 bases and J by 1 base, with 11 bases between the two germline ends. CDR3 length: 15 amino acids. CDR1 is SGHNT and CDR2 is YYREEE in the germline V gene (reference sequence). This CDR3 reads CASSFRDFGTDTQYF. CDR3 coding DNA: TGTGCCAGCAGCTTCCGGGACTTCGGCACAGATACGCAGTATTTT.

The CDR3 DNA is TGTGCCAGCAGCTTAACAGGGAACACTGAAGCTTTCTTT. It codes for CASSLTGNTEAFF. The rearrangement joins TRBV7-3 to TRBJ1-1; D is uncertain. The ends were cut back, 0 bases at V and 1 base at J, with 3 bases in the middle. This CDR3 has 13 amino acids. Germline lookup yields CDR1 SGHTA and CDR2 FQGTGA.

In this sample, this clone turned up many times. This chain links TRBV7-9 with TRBJ1-2; D unresolved. Germline values: CDR1 SEHNR, CDR2 FQNEAQ (reference sequence). The CDR3 covers 14 residues. Trimming cost V 0 bases and J 6 bases, with 11 bases left between them. CDR3 amino acids: CASSLASGVDGYTF. The CDR3 coding sequence is TGTGCCAGCAGCTTAGCGTCTGGGGTTGATGGCTACACCTTC.

The chain couples TRBV14 to TRBJ2-7; the match to TRBD1 covers 11 bases. The germline CDR1 and CDR2 sequences are SGHDN and FVKESK. The V segment lost 1 base and the J segment 6 bases; nucleotides outside the gene matches: 8. CDR3 length equals 16 residues. CDR3 sequence reads: CASSQGPGQGGTEQYF. As DNA, the CDR3 is TGTGCCAGCAGCCAAGGCCCGGGACAGGGGGGTACCGAGCAGTACTTC.

This clone has only a few counts. V usage is TRBV19 and J usage is TRBJ2-5, with D perhaps matching TRBD1 (6 bases). CDR1 is LNHDA, CDR2 SQIVND, per germline (reference sequence). The V and J ends lost 1 base and 3 bases respectively, with 9 bases between them. The CDR3 consists of 14 residues. In nucleotides, the CDR3 is TGTGCCAGTAGTATAGGGACAGTAAAAGAGACCCAGTACTTC. This sequence encodes CASSIGTVKETQYF.

This clone was detected once. J is TRBJ2-7 and V is TRBV6-6; tentative D call: TRBD1 (6 bases). Germline loops: CDR1 MNHNY, CDR2 SVGAGI (reference sequence). V lost 0 bases and J 3 bases, leaving 12 bases between the germline ends. The CDR3 spans 15 residues. CDR3 region: CASSYSGRDNYEQYF. The CDR3 bases are TGTGCCAGCAGTTACTCGGGAAGGGACAACTACGAGCAGTACTTC.